A single TCR beta chain is shown here with its context. The target antigen is unknown. The table came from immunoSEQ multiplex PCR; TCRdb's copy has only in-frame clones and leaves some out. Among about 120,000 clones listed, roughly 90% were seen once. These data belong to a study of T cell responses to AZD1222 COVID-19 vaccine. Points from the study as a whole: Vaccination with two AZD1222 doses was followed by a rise in Spike-specific TCR breadth and depth. Only a handful of people who got AZD1222 tested seropositive at baseline. Most donors were white British and more were female, and clonal diversity was possibly underestimated.

Combined were second doses at about 4 or about 12 weeks. Germline CDR1 reads SEHNR; CDR2 reads FQNEAQ (reference sequence). The CDR3 loop spans 15 amino acids. Trimming stripped 1 base from V and 3 bases from J, with 10 bases between. The sequence derives from an adult who received the AZD1222 COVID-19 vaccine. This chain uses TRBV7-9 with TRBJ1-5, with D uncertain. This specimen consisted of peripheral blood, obtained 28 days after the second AZD1222 dose. CDR3 sequence: CASSLVGTVNQPQHF. The CDR3 DNA reads TGTGCCAGCAGCTTAGTAGGCACAGTCAATCAGCCCCAGCATTTT.